The 23 T cell receptor beta chains presented below share a single source sample, sequenced in a study of blood T cell repertoires in COVID-19. Clones were read by immunoSEQ multiplex PCR, and TCRdb kept only the in-frame ones, dropping some. The sample has under 150,000 clones, about 82% seen once; the top ten hold more than 3.5%. Sequencing input: peripheral blood. All receptors derive from a woman older than 75 with active or convalescent COVID-19.

The chain employs TRBV15 and TRBJ2-2; no reliable D call. CDR3 length: 16 residues. The V gene's germline CDR1 is LNHNV and CDR2 YYDKDF (reference sequence). V was cut by 0 bases and J by 1 base, with 9 bases left in between. CDR3 sequence reads: CATSRDLRRNTGELFF. For the CDR3, the DNA is TGTGCCACCAGCAGAGATTTACGCAGGAACACCGGGGAGCTGTTTTTT. The variable domain in full, with the rest retrieved from reference TRBV15 and TRBJ2-2, is DAMVIQNPRYQVTQFGKPVTLSCSQTLNHNVMYWYQQKSSQAPKLLFHYYDKDFNNEADTPDNFQSRRPNTSFCFLDIRSPGLGDTAMYLCATSRDLRRNTGELFFGEGSRLTVL.

The chain carries TRBV20-1 and TRBJ2-7; 7 nucleotides match TRBD1. The ends lost 6 bases at V and 9 bases at J; junction bases unmatched: 8. The CDR3 runs to 11 residues. Germline CDR1 and CDR2: DFQATT and SNEGSKA (reference sequence). The CDR3, as DNA: TGCAGTGCAAGCGCAGGGGGTTGGCAGTACTTC. It translates to CSASAGGWQYF.

The V gene is TRBV27, the J gene TRBJ1-3; D ambiguous. V dropped 0 bases and J dropped 0 bases, with 6 bases sitting between them. Germline loops: CDR1 MNHEY, CDR2 SMNVEV (reference sequence). CDR3 length: 15 residues. CDR3 sequence reads: CASSLSALSGNTIYF. For the CDR3, the DNA is TGTGCCAGCAGTTTATCGGCTCTCTCTGGAAACACCATATATTTT.

This chain connects TRBV7-8 to TRBJ2-5; possibly TRBD1 for D (6 bases). Germline values: CDR1 SGHVS, CDR2 FQNEAQ. V lost 6 bases and J 5 bases, leaving 13 bases between the germline ends. This CDR3 comprises 13 residues. The CDR3 DNA follows: TGTGCCAGCAGACAGGGTTCCTATGAGACCCAGTACTTC. Its translation is CASRQGSYETQYF.

V gene TRBV7-8 combines with J gene TRBJ2-5; a possible D gene is TRBD2 (6 bases). Germline V gene data show CDR1 as SGHVS and CDR2 as FQNEAQ. The CDR3 extends over 17 amino acids. V lost 1 base, J lost 4 bases, and 19 bases lay in between. The CDR3 sequence: CASSLGSRGWLGETQYF. The CDR3 DNA reads TGTGCCAGCAGCTTAGGGTCGCGGGGTTGGTTGGGAGAGACCCAGTACTTC.

J is TRBJ2-3 and V is TRBV9, with 8 bases that match TRBD2. This CDR3 contains 15 residues. With 4 bases clipped from V and 5 bases from J, the junction kept 9 bases outside the gene matches. Looked up from germline, CDR1 is SGDLS and CDR2 is YYNGEE. In nucleotides, the CDR3 is TGTGCCAGCAGCCGACGCCTGGCGGGAGGAGATACGCAGTATTTT. Protein sequence: CASSRRLAGGDTQYF.

V and J are TRBV19 and TRBJ2-5; 9 nucleotides agree with TRBD2. The CDR3 spans 13 residues. Germline V CDR1 and CDR2: LNHDA, SQIVND (reference sequence). The V segment lost 3 bases and the J segment 5 bases; nucleotides outside the gene matches: 1. The DNA for the CDR3 is TGTGCCAGTAGTATCGGACTAGCGGAGACCCAGTACTTC. It encodes CASSIGLAETQYF.

The chain recombines TRBV19 with TRBJ2-5, with TRBD1 matching 7 bases. Germline CDR1 is LNHDA and CDR2 is SQIVND (reference sequence). The J segment lost 1 base and the V segment lost 3 bases, leaving 8 bases of the junction unmatched. The CDR3 is 16 amino acids. This CDR3 is CASSIGFGTAQETQYF. The CDR3 bases are TGTGCCAGTAGTATTGGTTTCGGGACAGCCCAAGAGACCCAGTACTTC. The full variable domain, rest sourced from reference TRBV19 and TRBJ2-5, is DGGITQSPKYLFRKEGQNVTLSCEQNLNHDAMYWYRQDPGQGLRLIYYSQIVNDFQKGDIAEGYSVSREKKESFPLTVTSAQKNPTAFYLCASSIGFGTAQETQYFGPGTRLLVL.

J is TRBJ1-5 and V is TRBV2; D remains ambiguous. Germline V gene sequence: CDR1 SNHLY, CDR2 FYNNEI. V shed 8 bases and J shed 5 bases, with 13 bases lying between them. The CDR3 loop spans 13 amino acids. CDR3 coding DNA: TGTGCCAGCGGTCAAAGTGACTATCAGCCCCAGCATTTT. Translated: CASGQSDYQPQHF. The full variable domain, in which reference TRBV2 and TRBJ1-5 provide the parts outside the CDR3, is EPEVTQTPSHQVTQMGQEVILRCVPISNHLYFYWYRQILGQKVEFLVSFYNNEISEKSEIFDDQFSVERPDGSNFTLKIRSTKLEDSAMYFCASGQSDYQPQHFGDGTRLSIL.

A few counts support this clone. The chain joins TRBV9 to TRBJ1-3; 10 bases map to TRBD1. Germline V CDR1 and CDR2: SGDLS, YYNGEE. V was clipped by 3 bases and J by 2 bases; unmatched bases: 5. The CDR3 has 16 amino acids. The DNA for the CDR3 is TGTGCCAGCAGCGCTAGACAGGGGGCTACTGGAAACACCATATATTTT. Amino acid sequence: CASSARQGATGNTIYF.

J is TRBJ2-7 and V is TRBV2; 7 nucleotides line up with TRBD2. The V and J ends lost 0 bases and 4 bases, in that order; junction bases with no gene match: 6. This CDR3 is built from 15 residues. In germline, CDR1 is SNHLY, CDR2 FYNNEI. The DNA for the CDR3 is TGTGCCAGCAGTGAAGCGGGAGGGGTTAAGTACGAGCAGTACTTC. Protein: CASSEAGGVKYEQYF.

CDR3 sequence (DNA): TGTGCCAGCAGTGAACCGGGACAGGGGTGGGGGCAGGAGACCCAGTACTTC. Amino acids: CASSEPGQGWGQETQYF. J is TRBJ2-5 and V is TRBV25-1; 10 positions agree with TRBD1. The V and J ends lost 2 bases and 5 bases, in that order; junction bases with no gene match: 11. Germline values: CDR1 MGHDK, CDR2 SYGVNS. The CDR3 is 17 amino acids.

The chain uses TRBV4-2 and TRBJ2-2, with no clear D. Germline loops: CDR1 LGHNA, CDR2 YNFKEQ. This CDR3 has 12 amino acids. Trimming took 7 bases from V and 5 from J, leaving 8 bases between them. The CDR3 DNA reads as TGTGCCAGCACCCCCCGGACCGGGGAGCTGTTTTTT. This translates into CASTPRTGELFF.

This chain uses TRBV30 with TRBJ1-3; tentatively, D is TRBD1 (5 bases). The CDR3 contains 15 residues. The V end lost 3 bases, the J end lost 0 bases, and 12 bases lay between the germline ends. Germline CDR1 reads GTSNPN; CDR2 reads SVGIG (reference sequence). The CDR3, as DNA: TGTGCCTGGAGGGACGTGGGGGGCTCTGGAAACACCATATATTTT. Its translation is CAWRDVGGSGNTIYF. Together with reference TRBV30 and TRBJ1-3, the CDR3 gives the full variable domain: SQTIHQWPATLVQPVGSPLSLECTVEGTSNPNLYWYRQAAGRGLQLLFYSVGIGQISSEVPQNLSASRPQDRQFILSSKKLLLSDSGFYLCAWRDVGGSGNTIYFGEGSWLTVV.

The V gene is TRBV5-1, the J gene TRBJ1-4; 8 nucleotides agree with TRBD1. The CDR3 runs to 16 residues. Germline CDR1 SGHRS, CDR2 YFSETQ. V lost 8 bases and J lost 4; bases outside the gene matches: 13. CDR3 sequence (DNA): TGCGCCAGTCAGTCATCAGGGACAGGTTTTAATGAAAAACTGTTTTTT. Translation: CASQSSGTGFNEKLFF.

This clone appeared a few times. CDR3 bases: TGTGCCAGCAGTGAAGCGCTTCATGGACTAGCGGGGGAGACCCAGTACTTC. Amino acid sequence: CASSEALHGLAGETQYF. The J gene is TRBJ2-5, the V gene TRBV2; 12 bases map to TRBD2. Germline assignment: CDR1 SNHLY and CDR2 FYNNEI. The CDR3 extends over 17 amino acids. The V gene end was trimmed by 0 bases and the J gene end by 5 bases; junction bases not matched to a gene: 7.

J is TRBJ1-4 and V is TRBV6-5, with 7 bases matching TRBD1. Looked up from germline, CDR1 is MNHEY and CDR2 is SVGAGI. V lost 6 bases and J lost 7; bases outside the gene matches: 8. The CDR3 sequence is 14 residues long. CDR3 sequence reads: CASSRNRGGEKLFF. The CDR3 DNA reads as TGTGCCAGCAGCCGCAACAGGGGCGGTGAAAAACTGTTTTTT.

This clone was detected once. This CDR3 reads CASSRGDWNEQFF. CDR3 bases: TGTGCCAGCAGTCGCGGGGATTGGAATGAGCAGTTCTTC. The V call is TRBV6-6, the J call TRBJ2-1, with D possibly TRBD2 on 6 matching bases. Germline V gene lookup returns CDR1 MNHNY and CDR2 SVGAGI (reference sequence). Trimming removed 5 bases from V and 7 bases from J, with 12 bases in between. The CDR3 spans 13 residues.

The chain employs TRBV2 and TRBJ1-5; tentatively, D is TRBD1 (5 bases). The V end was cut by 7 bases, the J end by 7 bases, with 20 bases between. Germline V lookup: CDR1 SNHLY, CDR2 FYNNEI. The CDR3 runs to 15 residues. CDR3 amino acids: CASNRGRDSIQPQHF. The CDR3 coding sequence is TGTGCCAGCAACCGAGGGAGGGACTCCATCCAGCCCCAGCATTTT.

This chain connects TRBV19 to TRBJ1-6; no definite D call. From germline, CDR1 is LNHDA and CDR2 SQIVND (reference sequence). This CDR3 has 17 amino acids. The V end was cut by 3 bases, the J end by 7 bases, with 19 bases between. The CDR3 DNA is TGTGCCAGTAGTATTCTACGGCTAGGAGGGCCCAATTCACCCCTCCACTTT. It specifies CASSILRLGGPNSPLHF. Drawing the rest from reference TRBV19 and TRBJ1-6, the complete variable domain is DGGITQSPKYLFRKEGQNVTLSCEQNLNHDAMYWYRQDPGQGLRLIYYSQIVNDFQKGDIAEGYSVSREKKESFPLTVTSAQKNPTAFYLCASSILRLGGPNSPLHFGNGTRLTVT.

This clone was counted a single time. This chain links TRBV30 with TRBJ1-5, with 7 bases lining up with TRBD1. J lost 4 bases, V lost 5 bases, and 8 bases had no gene match. Germline values: CDR1 GTSNPN, CDR2 SVGIG (reference sequence). There are 14 residues in the CDR3. The CDR3 sequence is CAWGTGTANQPQHF. CDR3 in DNA: TGTGCCTGGGGAACCGGGACAGCAAATCAGCCCCAGCATTTT.

The rearrangement uses TRBV27 and TRBJ1-1, with 7 bases identical to TRBD1. The CDR3 is 15 amino acids. Losses at the gene ends were 5 bases for V and 5 bases for J; bases not matched to a gene: 11. Per the germline V gene, CDR1 is MNHEY and CDR2 is SMNVEV (reference sequence). DNA of the CDR3: TGTGCCAGCAGTCCCAGCCGACAGGGAAAAACTGAAGCTTTCTTT. Translation gives CASSPSRQGKTEAFF.

The chain recombines TRBV28 with TRBJ1-2; D is undetermined. The CDR3 sequence is 12 residues long. The germline V and J ends were trimmed by 5 bases and 4 bases, with 8 bases remaining between them. The germline V gene has CDR1 MDHEN and CDR2 SYDVKM. CDR3 sequence: CASSPVSYGYTF. The CDR3 bases are TGTGCCAGCAGTCCGGTTAGCTATGGCTACACCTTC.